Shown below are 19 T cell receptor beta chains from a single sample sequenced in a study of metastatic and nonmetastatic thyroid tumors. None of the patients had undergone any treatment ahead of thyroid surgery. TCRdb used MiXCR to call clones anew from the PCR reads. The sample records tens of thousands of clones, over 9.5% being singletons. Source material: blood. The receptors shown here come from a female donor with papillary thyroid cancer or a benign thyroid nodule (not recorded which). Some clones in this sample may be carry-over from other donors' samples.

This clone was seen many times. The V call is TRBV2, the J call TRBJ2-1, with TRBD2 matching over 15 bases. CDR3 length: 16 amino acids. CDR1 SNHLY and CDR2 FYNNEI come from the germline V gene. After removal of 7 bases from V and 9 bases from J, the junction contained 10 bases not matched to a gene. The CDR3 reads CASKRGLAGGMGEQFF. CDR3 sequence (DNA): TGTGCCAGCAAGCGAGGACTAGCGGGAGGGATGGGTGAGCAGTTCTTC.

This clone was seen many times. The chain carries TRBV2 and TRBJ1-5, with a weak D call TRBD1 (5 bases). This CDR3 comprises 13 residues. V gave up 8 bases and J gave up 1 base, with 9 bases separating them. Germline values: CDR1 SNHLY, CDR2 FYNNEI. The CDR3 nucleotides read TGTGCCAGCGAGAGGGACAGCAATCAGCCCCAGCATTTT. It specifies CASERDSNQPQHF.

This clone was seen repeatedly, ten times or more. This rearrangement joins TRBV10-2 to TRBJ1-4, with D tentatively TRBD1 (5 bases). The CDR3 runs to 13 residues. Trimming cost V 2 bases and J 7 bases, with 8 bases left between them. CDR1 and CDR2 from the germline V gene are WSHSY and SAAADI. The CDR3 nucleotides read TGCGCCAGCAGTGAGATAAGGGGTGAAAAACTGTTTTTT. Translating gives CASSEIRGEKLFF.

Of note for this clone: It may be a read error: a sequence one base away is much more abundant. The V gene is TRBV19, the J gene TRBJ2-7; D is possibly TRBD2 (6 bases). Matching the DNA end better, TRBJ2-5 makes the J call doubtful. From germline, CDR1 is LNHDA and CDR2 SQIVND (reference sequence). The CDR3 totals 16 residues. The CDR3 spells CASKSSLRIGGETQYF. CDR3 nucleotides: TGTGCCAGTAAAAGCTCCCTCCGTATCGGGGGAGAGACCCAGTACTTC.

This clone has a count of ten or more. The chain recombines TRBV5-8 with TRBJ1-6; D not resolved. Germline CDR1 reads SGHTS; CDR2 reads YDEGEE. The CDR3 consists of 16 residues. Deletions cut 1 base from V and 9 bases from J, with 17 bases between. CDR3 sequence: CASSLSVSGLGSPLHF. The CDR3 coding sequence is TGTGCCAGCAGCTTGAGTGTCAGTGGTCTTGGTTCACCCCTCCACTTT.

This clone was recorded at least ten times. The chain is built from TRBV9 and TRBJ1-5; TRBD1 is a possible D gene (5 bases). Trimming removed 3 bases at V and 3 bases at J, with 13 bases between. This CDR3 region has 15 residues. Germline V CDR1 and CDR2: SGDLS, YYNGEE. CDR3 region: CASSEGTYSNQPQHF. In nucleotides, the CDR3 is TGTGCCAGCAGCGAAGGGACCTATTCCAATCAGCCCCAGCATTTT.

This clone was picked up many times. The rearrangement uses TRBV5-5 and TRBJ2-1, with 10 nucleotides matching TRBD1. V gave up 2 bases and J gave up 6 bases; unmatched junction bases: 5. Germline CDR1 reads SGHKS; CDR2 reads YYEKEE (reference sequence). The CDR3 consists of 15 residues. The CDR3 DNA sequence: TGTGCCAGCAGCTTCCGGGGGACAGGGGCCAATGAGCAGTTCTTC. Encoded protein: CASSFRGTGANEQFF.

This clone was recorded at least ten times. The rearrangement uses TRBV7-2 and TRBJ2-1; 8 bases align to TRBD2. V lost 5 bases to trimming and J lost 0 bases; unmatched junction nucleotides: 15. The CDR3 sequence is 19 residues long. Germline CDR1 reads SGHTA; CDR2 reads FQGNSA. CDR3 residues: CASSNSPSGRASSYNEQFF. The CDR3 DNA is TGTGCCAGCAGCAATAGCCCTAGCGGGCGAGCGAGCTCCTACAATGAGCAGTTCTTC.

The genes are TRBV28 and TRBJ2-7, with a weak D call TRBD2 (5 bases). CDR3 length: 17 residues. The germline V gene has CDR1 MDHEN and CDR2 SYDVKM. Between the trimmed V and J ends, which lost 5 bases and 0 bases, there was a span of 20 bases. CDR3 sequence reads: CASSPQAAGGSSYEQYF. The CDR3 nucleotides read TGTGCCAGCAGTCCTCAGGCGGCGGGCGGTAGCTCCTACGAGCAGTACTTC.

The gene calls are TRBV2 and TRBJ1-2; no definite D call. CDR1 and CDR2 (germline): SNHLY, FYNNEI. V was clipped by 3 bases and J by 0 bases, with 8 bases between them. CDR3 length equals 14 residues. CDR3 bases: TGTGCCAGCAGTGACCAAATGTCTAACTATGGCTACACCTTC. Its protein product is CASSDQMSNYGYTF. Using reference TRBV2 and TRBJ1-2 for the parts outside the CDR3, the full variable domain is EPEVTQTPSHQVTQMGQEVILRCVPISNHLYFYWYRQILGQKVEFLVSFYNNEISEKSEIFDDQFSVERPDGSNFTLKIRSTKLEDSAMYFCASSDQMSNYGYTFGSGTRLTVV.

As to this clone: Just one base apart from a much larger clone, this may be a read error. The rearrangement links TRBV11-2 to TRBJ1-4; 7 bases agree with TRBD1. Germline V gene sequence: CDR1 SGHAT, CDR2 FQNNGV. The CDR3 is 15 amino acids. The DNA of the CDR3 is TGTGCCAGCAGCGAAGAACAGGGGTTCGGTGAAAAACTGCTTTTT. This encodes CASSEEQGFGEKLLF.

V and J are TRBV27 and TRBJ1-1; D uncertain. Looked up from germline, CDR1 is MNHEY and CDR2 is SMNVEV (reference sequence). Trimming cost V 6 bases and J 5 bases, with 16 bases left between them. This CDR3 comprises 14 residues. CDR3 loop: CASRPGVPRTEAFF. The CDR3 bases are TGTGCCAGCAGGCCAGGCGTCCCAAGGACTGAAGCTTTCTTT.

The chain couples TRBV5-1 to TRBJ2-7; D may correspond to TRBD1 or TRBD2 (5 bases each). V shed 4 bases and J shed 0 bases, with 14 bases lying between them. The CDR3 length is 15 residues. CDR1 and CDR2 (germline): SGHRS, YFSETQ. CDR3 sequence (DNA): TGCGCCAGCAGCCGGGACGGGGTCAACTCCTACGAGCAGTACTTC. This gives the protein CASSRDGVNSYEQYF.

This clone was seen repeatedly, ten times or more. The chain recombines TRBV20-1 with TRBJ1-3, with D uncertain. Germline CDR1 DFQATT, CDR2 SNEGSKA (reference sequence). The CDR3 totals 14 residues. Trimming removed 3 bases from V and 3 bases from J, with 12 bases in between. The CDR3 sequence: CSARLATSGNTIYF. The CDR3 nucleotides are TGCAGTGCTAGGCTCGCAACAAGTGGAAACACCATATATTTT.

Regarding this clone: A single base separates this from a much larger clone, so it may be a read error. The chain is built from TRBV27 and TRBJ2-1, with unresolved D. V was cut by 5 bases and J by 0 bases, with 5 bases left in between. CDR1 and CDR2 from the germline V gene are MNHEY and SMNVEV (reference sequence). The CDR3 is 13 residues long. CDR3 amino acids: CASSPLSYNEQFF. CDR3 bases: TGTGCCAGCAGTCCGCTCTCCTACAATGAGCAGTTCTTC.

This clone was observed a few times. A read error may explain this, as a much larger clone is one base away. This same CDR3 is encoded by further DNA sequences in the sample. V is TRBV9 and J is TRBJ2-3; unclear D gene. Per the germline V gene, CDR1 is SGDLS and CDR2 is YYNGEE. Trimming took 6 bases from V and 2 from J, leaving 22 bases between them. The CDR3 has 17 amino acids. CDR3 bases: TGTGCCAGCACACCTACGGGCCACCTCGAGTACACAGATACGCAGTATTTT. It is translated as CASTPTGHLEYTDTQYF.

This clone was seen at least ten times. One junction end does not reproduce the germline sequence, and a read error may be involved. This sequence joins TRBV7-2 and TRBJ2-1, with D perhaps matching TRBD1 (5 bases). The length of the CDR3 is 15 residues. Germline V lookup: CDR1 SGHTA, CDR2 FQGNSA. In DNA form, the CDR3 reads TGTGCCAGCACCTTAGCCGCAGGGTGGGGCGATGAGCAGTTCTTC. Translation gives CASTLAAGWGDEQFF.

This clone has at least ten counts. The chain uses TRBV20-1 and TRBJ2-2, with 11 bases aligning to TRBD2. This CDR3 is built from 17 residues. Germline lookup yields CDR1 DFQATT and CDR2 SNEGSKA (reference sequence). V lost 1 base, J lost 1 base, and 5 bases stayed unmatched. In DNA, the CDR3 is TGCAGTGCTAGAGGTCCACTAGCGGGAGAGAACACCGGGGAGCTGTTTTTT. Translated: CSARGPLAGENTGELFF.

At least ten counts were recorded for this clone. The chain joins TRBV10-3 to TRBJ2-3, with 7 bases fitting TRBD2. The CDR3 is made up of 13 amino acids. From germline, CDR1 is ENHRY and CDR2 SYGVKD. The J segment lost 1 base and the V segment lost 10 bases, leaving 5 bases of the junction unmatched. The CDR3 bases are TGTGCCACCGGGGGGACGGGCACAGATACGCAGTATTTT. Translating gives CATGGTGTDTQYF.